The 3 T cell receptor beta chains reported below all come from one sample, sequenced in a study of control samples from healthy donors and cancer patients. TCRdb's copy holds only in-frame clones and misses some; the assay was immunoSEQ multiplex PCR. The sample includes under 150,000 clones, roughly 91% of them seen just once. The sequenced sample consisted of PBMCs. The receptors originated from a man aged 50 or older with head and neck cancer.

This rearrangement joins TRBV28 to TRBJ1-1; the match to TRBD1 covers 8 bases. The CDR3 runs 12 residues. Trimming took 3 bases from V and 10 from J; bases not matched to a gene: 4. Germline lookup yields CDR1 MDHEN and CDR2 SYDVKM. CDR3 sequence reads: CASSFYRGGAFF. The CDR3 DNA reads as TGTGCCAGCAGTTTCTACAGGGGGGGAGCTTTCTTT.

The chain combines TRBV13 with TRBJ1-6; 9 nucleotides agree with TRBD1. The germline V gene has CDR1 PRHDT and CDR2 FYEKMQ (reference sequence). This CDR3 is built from 15 residues. V lost 5 bases, J lost 4 bases, and 3 bases stayed unmatched. This CDR3 is CASSQGQGYNSPLHF. As DNA, the CDR3 is TGTGCCAGCAGCCAGGGACAGGGTTATAATTCACCCCTCCACTTT.

V gene TRBV28 combines with J gene TRBJ2-7; D is unclear. V lost 5 bases and J lost 2, with 7 bases in between. The CDR3 is 12 residues long. Germline CDR1 MDHEN, CDR2 SYDVKM. As DNA, the CDR3 is TGTGCCAGCAGTCCCAAGGCCTACGAGCAGTACTTC. Protein sequence: CASSPKAYEQYF.